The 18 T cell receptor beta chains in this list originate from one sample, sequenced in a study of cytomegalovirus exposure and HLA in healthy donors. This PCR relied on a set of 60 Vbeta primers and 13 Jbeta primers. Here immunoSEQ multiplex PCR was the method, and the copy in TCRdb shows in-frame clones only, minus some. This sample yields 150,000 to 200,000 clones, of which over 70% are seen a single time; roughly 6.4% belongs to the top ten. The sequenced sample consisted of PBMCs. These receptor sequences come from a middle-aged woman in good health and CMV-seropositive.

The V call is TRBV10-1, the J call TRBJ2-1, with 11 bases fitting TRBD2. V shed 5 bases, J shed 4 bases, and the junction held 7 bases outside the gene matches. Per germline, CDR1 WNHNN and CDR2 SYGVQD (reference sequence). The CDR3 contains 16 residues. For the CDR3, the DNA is TGCGCCAGCAGTCGCTCGGGGACTAGCGGATACAATGAGCAGTTCTTC. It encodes CASSRSGTSGYNEQFF.

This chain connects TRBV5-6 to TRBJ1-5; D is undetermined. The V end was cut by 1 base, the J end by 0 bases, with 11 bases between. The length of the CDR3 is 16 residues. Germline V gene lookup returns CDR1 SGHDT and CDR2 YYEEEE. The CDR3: CASSLNRGTSNQPQHF. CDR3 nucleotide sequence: TGTGCCAGCAGCTTGAATCGGGGAACTAGCAATCAGCCCCAGCATTTT.

The chain's CDR3 is CASSQDWGGTTNEKLFF. The DNA for the CDR3 is TGCGCCAGCAGCCAAGATTGGGGGGGAACCACTAATGAAAAACTGTTTTTT. This chain connects TRBV4-3 to TRBJ1-4; D is possibly TRBD1 (5 bases). Trimming took 0 bases from V and 2 from J, leaving 13 bases between them. Germline CDR1 reads LGHNA; CDR2 reads YSLEER. This CDR3 is 17 amino acids long.

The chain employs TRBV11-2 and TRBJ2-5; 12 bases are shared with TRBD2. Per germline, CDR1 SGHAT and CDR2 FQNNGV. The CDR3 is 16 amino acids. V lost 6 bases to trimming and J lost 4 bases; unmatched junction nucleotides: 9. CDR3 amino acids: CASRIRGLAGRETQYF. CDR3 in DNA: TGTGCCAGCAGGATCCGTGGACTAGCGGGGAGAGAGACCCAGTACTTC.

CDR3 sequence: CATELADSSYNEQFF. The DNA for the CDR3 is TGTGCCACCGAACTAGCGGATAGCTCCTACAATGAGCAGTTCTTC. The chain uses TRBV5-4 and TRBJ2-1; 8 bases agree with TRBD2. The CDR3 has 15 residues. The V gene end was trimmed by 9 bases and the J gene end by 0 bases; junction bases not matched to a gene: 8. Looked up from germline, CDR1 is SGHNT and CDR2 is YYREEE (reference sequence).

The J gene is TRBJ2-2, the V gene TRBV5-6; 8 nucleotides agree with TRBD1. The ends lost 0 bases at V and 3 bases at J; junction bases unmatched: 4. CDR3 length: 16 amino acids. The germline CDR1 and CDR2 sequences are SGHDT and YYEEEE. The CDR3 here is CASSLVTGGYTGELFF. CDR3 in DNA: TGTGCCAGCAGCTTGGTTACAGGGGGATACACCGGGGAGCTGTTTTTT.

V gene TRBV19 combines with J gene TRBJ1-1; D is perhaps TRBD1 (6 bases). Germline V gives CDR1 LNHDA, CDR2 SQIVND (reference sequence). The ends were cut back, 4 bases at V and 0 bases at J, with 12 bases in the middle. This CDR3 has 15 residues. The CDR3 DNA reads TGTGCCAGTAGTACGAGACAGGTGTTGAACACTGAAGCTTTCTTT. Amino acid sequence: CASSTRQVLNTEAFF.

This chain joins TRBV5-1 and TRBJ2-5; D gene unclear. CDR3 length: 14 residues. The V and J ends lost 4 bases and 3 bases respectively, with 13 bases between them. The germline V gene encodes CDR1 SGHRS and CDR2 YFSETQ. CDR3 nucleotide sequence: TGCGCCAGCAGCATTGGCGAGGCAGAAGAGACCCAGTACTTC. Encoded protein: CASSIGEAEETQYF. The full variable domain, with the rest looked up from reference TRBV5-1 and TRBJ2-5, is KAGVTQTPRYLIKTRGQQVTLSCSPISGHRSVSWYQQTPGQGLQFLFEYFSETQRNKGNFPGRFSGRQFSNSRSEMNVSTLELGDSALYLCASSIGEAEETQYFGPGTRLLVL.

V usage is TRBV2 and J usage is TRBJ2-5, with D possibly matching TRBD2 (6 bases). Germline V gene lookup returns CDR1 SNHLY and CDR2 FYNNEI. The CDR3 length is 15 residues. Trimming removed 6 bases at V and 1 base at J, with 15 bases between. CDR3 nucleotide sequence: TGTGCCAGCAGAAAAAATGGAGGGAGCCAAGAGACCCAGTACTTC. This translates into CASRKNGGSQETQYF.

CDR3 bases: TGTGCCTGGTCTAGCGGGGGCCCCTACGAGCAGTACTTC. Its protein is CAWSSGGPYEQYF. The rearrangement uses TRBV30 and TRBJ2-7; 10 nucleotides match TRBD2. This CDR3 has 13 residues. Germline CDR1 and CDR2: GTSNPN and SVGIG (reference sequence). Trimming cost V 5 bases and J 2 bases; bases outside gene matches: 3.

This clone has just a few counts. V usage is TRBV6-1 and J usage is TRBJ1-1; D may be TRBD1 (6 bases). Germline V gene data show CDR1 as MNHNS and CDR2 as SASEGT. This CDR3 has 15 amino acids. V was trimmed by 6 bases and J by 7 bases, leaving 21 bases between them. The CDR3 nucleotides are TGTGCCAGCAGGGGCCTCGGGGGGGCGACGGGTGAAGCTTTCTTT. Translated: CASRGLGGATGEAFF.

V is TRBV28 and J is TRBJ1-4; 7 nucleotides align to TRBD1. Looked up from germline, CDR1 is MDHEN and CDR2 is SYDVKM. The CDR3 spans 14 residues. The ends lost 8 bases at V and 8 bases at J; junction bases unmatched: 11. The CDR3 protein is CASEGLQGYEKLFF. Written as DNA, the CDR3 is TGTGCCAGCGAGGGCTTACAGGGGTACGAAAAACTGTTTTTT.

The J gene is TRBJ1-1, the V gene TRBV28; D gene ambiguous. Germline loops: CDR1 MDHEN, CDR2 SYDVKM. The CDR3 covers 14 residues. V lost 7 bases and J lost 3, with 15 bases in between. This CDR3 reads CASKTPDAYTEAFF. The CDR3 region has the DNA TGTGCCAGCAAAACCCCAGATGCTTACACTGAAGCTTTCTTT.

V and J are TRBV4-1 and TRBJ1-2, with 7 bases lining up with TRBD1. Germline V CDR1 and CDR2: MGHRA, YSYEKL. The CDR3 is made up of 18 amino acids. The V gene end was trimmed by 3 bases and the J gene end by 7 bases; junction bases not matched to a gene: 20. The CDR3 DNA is TGCGCCAGCAGCCACCTCCGAGGGGCAGGGGGGACTCTTTTTGGCTACACCTTC. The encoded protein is CASSHLRGAGGTLFGYTF.

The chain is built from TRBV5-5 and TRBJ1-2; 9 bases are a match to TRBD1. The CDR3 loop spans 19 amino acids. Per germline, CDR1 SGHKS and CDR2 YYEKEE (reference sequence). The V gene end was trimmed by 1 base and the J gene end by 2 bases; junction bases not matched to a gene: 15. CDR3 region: CASSLIRWDRVIMNYGYTF. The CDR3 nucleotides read TGTGCCAGCAGCTTGATCCGTTGGGACAGGGTGATTATGAACTATGGCTACACCTTC.

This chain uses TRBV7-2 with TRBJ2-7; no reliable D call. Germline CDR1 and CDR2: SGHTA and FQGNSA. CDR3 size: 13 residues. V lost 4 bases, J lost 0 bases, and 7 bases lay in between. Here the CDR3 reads CASSSRSSYEQYF. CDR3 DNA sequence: TGTGCCAGCAGCTCACGGAGCTCCTACGAGCAGTACTTC.

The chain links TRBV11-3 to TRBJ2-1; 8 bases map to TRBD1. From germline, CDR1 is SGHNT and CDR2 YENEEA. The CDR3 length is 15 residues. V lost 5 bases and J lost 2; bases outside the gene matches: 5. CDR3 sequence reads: CASSLRTGTYNEQFF. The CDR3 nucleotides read TGTGCCAGCAGCCTAAGGACAGGGACCTACAATGAGCAGTTCTTC.

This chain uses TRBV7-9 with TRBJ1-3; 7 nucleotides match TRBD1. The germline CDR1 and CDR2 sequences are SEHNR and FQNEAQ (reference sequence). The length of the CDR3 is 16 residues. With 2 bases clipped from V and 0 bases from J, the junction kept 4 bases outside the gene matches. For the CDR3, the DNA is TGTGCCAGCAGCTTAACAGGGGAGAGCTCTGGAAACACCATATATTTT. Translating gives CASSLTGESSGNTIYF.